This TCR beta chain was recorded in a study of identical twins (dated by TCRdb to 2016 to 2017). Some background on the complete study: The study deep-sequenced TCR alpha and beta repertoires from monozygotic twins, unrelated adults of various ages and cord blood to test whether fetal clonotypes persist. Replicate twin experiments were performed at different times using different library preparation protocols to rule out contamination. Overall results and qualifications from the work: Conclusions relied on cross-sectional statistical analysis, since the same donors could not be followed over many years. Out-of-frame TCR alpha sequences shared between twins showed an excess of low generation-probability sequences compared with coincidental sharing between unrelated individuals. Invariant T cells such as MAIT and iNKT could partly confound zero-insertion analyses, though diverse VJ usage argued against this for most clonotypes. Abundant cord blood beta clonotypes had fewer insertions, young adult naive repertoires showed a similar but weaker trend, and memory repertoires showed no such trend. Recombination models systematically underestimated out-of-frame TCR alpha sharing in monozygotic twins but agreed with sharing between unrelated individuals. Excess twin sharing in beta out-of-frame sequences was weaker because fewer shared sequences lowered the signal-to-noise ratio.

Receptor amplification or capture employed 5' RACE. The data were produced on an Illumina HiSeq 2000. A universal primer binding site was added through template switching, and the final cDNA carried a unique molecular identifier so that TCR cDNA molecules could be counted accurately. First-strand cDNA for TCR alpha and beta chains was synthesized from specific primers in the conserved constant-segment region. To control for contamination, every cDNA library carried two barcodes: a SMART-Mk sample barcode plus Illumina barcodes. TruSeq adapter sequences along with Illumina sample barcodes were introduced in two successive PCR steps. The Illumina HiSeq platform was used with custom primers to sequence TCR alpha and beta cDNA libraries. In the original analysis: MiGEC was used to process raw reads and extract unique molecular identifiers, and MiXCR was used to find CDR3 positions. Recombination models were inferred per individual with the repgenHMM and IGoR tools using an EM algorithm. Shared clonotype analysis was performed with the tcR package in R, normalizing sharing by the product of cloneset sizes. Out-of-frame nonproductive sequences were analyzed to study raw recombination free of thymic and clonal selection effects. TCRdb cleaned the public reads at Q25 with fastp, built clones with MiXCR and kept in-frame beta chains. Each CDR3 protein gets just one entry, which takes the most common genes and DNA from the rows behind it. TCRdb's processing, not the authors' own work, is the source of the V and J calls. The sample has around 490,000 distinct CDR3 sequences on record, 20% to 25% of them singletons. The ten largest clones take up 0.48% of the sample.

Details on this clonotype: There is no known antigen for this receptor. Within one base of it there is no much larger clone, and no base qualities were kept.

CDR1 is given as SGHRS and CDR2 as YFSETQ, both from the germline V gene. The germline V end is reduced by 7 bases and the J end by 0 bases; junction bases left unmatched: 1. From cysteine to phenylalanine, the CDR3 is 14 amino acids long. Only CDR3 DNA remains: 42 bases, in frame from the first base. Only healthy Caucasian donors were included. The twin cohort comprised three pairs of female monozygotic twins, all aged roughly 18 to 29 years. CD4+ and CD8+ T cell populations were isolated with positive isolation kits from Invitrogen. The same sample was also studied in work on yellow fever vaccine responses in identical twins. The second study reports: The authors reported that the T cell response to vaccination in identical twins appeared partly convergent and partly personalized. In the study, vaccine-responding T cell clones were precisely tracked in identical twins.

The receptor was derived from a woman younger than 35 in good health. Sequencing input: CD4+ T cells sorted from blood. The chain is assembled from TRBV5-1 and TRBJ1-5; 10 bases in the junction line up with TRBD1. The CDR3 region has the sequence CASGTGDSNQPQHF. The sequenced DNA is TGCGCCAGCGGGACAGGGGATAGCAATCAGCCCCAGCATTTT.